A single sample gave rise to the 20 T cell receptor beta chains below, sequenced in a study of blood T cell repertoires in COVID-19. TCRdb keeps only in-frame clones here, not all; method: immunoSEQ multiplex PCR. Of some 230,000 clones listed, more than 75% are singletons. The source material was peripheral blood. The receptors come from a man in his forties or fifties with acute or convalescent COVID-19.

The chain links TRBV11-2 to TRBJ2-1, with 12 bases identical to TRBD2. CDR3 length: 16 amino acids. J was trimmed by 5 bases and V by 5 bases; bases with no gene match: 7. Germline CDR1 and CDR2: SGHAT and FQNNGV. This CDR3 reads CASSVGLAGTHNEQFF. For the CDR3, the DNA is TGTGCCAGCAGCGTCGGACTAGCGGGGACCCACAATGAGCAGTTCTTC.

The DNA of the CDR3 is TGTGCCAGCAGCTTAGAAAGGGGGCAAGAGACCCAGTACTTC. This encodes CASSLERGQETQYF. This rearrangement joins TRBV7-9 to TRBJ2-5, with D perhaps TRBD1 (6 bases). The CDR3 runs 14 residues. Trimming shortened V by 1 base and J by 2 bases, and 8 bases separated the two germline ends. Germline V CDR1 and CDR2: SEHNR, FQNEAQ (reference sequence).

V usage is TRBV2 and J usage is TRBJ2-4; 7 nucleotides match TRBD2. V lost 3 bases and J lost 1; bases outside the gene matches: 0. CDR1 SNHLY and CDR2 FYNNEI come from the germline V gene. The CDR3 is made up of 14 amino acids. In DNA, the CDR3 is TGTGCCAGCAGTGAGCGGGAGGCCAAAAACATTCAGTACTTC. Protein sequence: CASSEREAKNIQYF.

The chain combines TRBV6-5 with TRBJ1-2; D is uncertain. CDR3 length: 15 residues. Germline CDR1 reads MNHEY; CDR2 reads SVGAGI. V was shortened by 0 bases and J by 5 bases, with 13 bases between the two germline ends. CDR3 sequence (DNA): TGTGCCAGCAGTTACTCGAGGGATAAAGAATATGGCTACACCTTC. Translated, it gives CASSYSRDKEYGYTF.

This chain connects TRBV2 to TRBJ1-1; D is undetermined. CDR1 is SNHLY and CDR2 is FYNNEI in the germline V gene. The CDR3 totals 12 residues. V lost 5 bases, J lost 7 bases, and 11 bases lay in between. CDR3 sequence (DNA): TGTGCCAGCAGTCTAAGTCAAATTGAAGCTTTCTTT. Protein product: CASSLSQIEAFF. Based on the CDR3 plus reference TRBV2 and TRBJ1-1, the full variable domain is EPEVTQTPSHQVTQMGQEVILRCVPISNHLYFYWYRQILGQKVEFLVSFYNNEISEKSEIFDDQFSVERPDGSNFTLKIRSTKLEDSAMYFCASSLSQIEAFFGQGTRLTVV.

Details on this clone: Other nucleotide sequences in the sample specify the same CDR3. The V and J genes are TRBV12-3 or TRBV12-4 and TRBJ1-1, with no clear D. This CDR3 has 12 amino acids. V was cut by 5 bases and J by 0 bases, with 4 bases left in between. The CDR3 DNA sequence: TGTGCCAGCAGTCCCTTGAACACTGAAGCTTTCTTT. Protein product: CASSPLNTEAFF.

V usage is TRBV11-2 and J usage is TRBJ1-5; TRBD1 might be the D (5 bases). V gave up 2 bases and J gave up 5 bases, with 7 bases separating them. The CDR3 consists of 13 residues. Germline CDR1 and CDR2: SGHAT and FQNNGV. The CDR3 sequence is CASSLTRDQPQHF. The CDR3 DNA reads as TGTGCCAGCAGCTTAACCAGGGATCAGCCCCAGCATTTT.

V usage is TRBV5-4 and J usage is TRBJ1-2; TRBD1 agrees at 7 bases. The V gene's germline CDR1 is SGHNT and CDR2 YYREEE (reference sequence). The CDR3 loop spans 14 amino acids. The V and J ends lost 4 bases and 5 bases, in that order; junction bases with no gene match: 8. DNA of the CDR3: TGTGCCAGCAGCATCCCCAAGGGGGCGTATGGCTACACCTTC. As protein: CASSIPKGAYGYTF. The full variable domain, with the rest looked up from reference TRBV5-4 and TRBJ1-2, is ETGVTQSPTHLIKTRGQQVTLRCSSQSGHNTVSWYQQALGQGPQFIFQYYREEENGRGNFPPRFSGLQFPNYSSELNVNALELDDSALYLCASSIPKGAYGYTFGSGTRLTVV.

This clone appeared once. The gene calls are TRBV19 and TRBJ1-1; D is possibly TRBD1 (5 bases). V gave up 1 base and J gave up 1 base, with 13 bases separating them. Germline lookup yields CDR1 LNHDA and CDR2 SQIVND (reference sequence). The CDR3 runs to 16 residues. As DNA, the CDR3 is TGTGCCAGTAGTATAGGCGCACAGGTCTGGAACACTGAAGCTTTCTTT. This encodes CASSIGAQVWNTEAFF.

The genes are TRBV4-2 and TRBJ2-7; D is ambiguous. Germline-derived CDR1 and CDR2 are LGHNA and YNFKEQ. Trimming shortened V by 1 base and J by 1 base, and 8 bases separated the two germline ends. The CDR3 has 14 amino acids. The CDR3 sequence: CASSQVSTSYEQYF. In DNA form, the CDR3 reads TGTGCCAGCAGCCAAGTTTCTACTTCCTACGAGCAGTACTTC.

The chain combines TRBV28 with TRBJ1-6, with TRBD1 matching 7 bases. The trim removed 4 bases at V and 7 bases at J, leaving 7 bases unmatched. The CDR3 is made up of 15 amino acids. Germline V lookup: CDR1 MDHEN, CDR2 SYDVKM. The CDR3 DNA is TGTGCCAGCAGTTCCCTCGAAGGGGGCAATTCACCCCTCCACTTT. Amino acid sequence: CASSSLEGGNSPLHF. Based on the CDR3 plus reference TRBV28 and TRBJ1-6, the full variable domain is DVKVTQSSRYLVKRTGEKVFLECVQDMDHENMFWYRQDPGLGLRLIYFSYDVKMKEKGDIPEGYSVSREKKERFSLILESASTNQTSMYLCASSSLEGGNSPLHFGNGTRLTVT.

The chain carries TRBV2 and TRBJ2-7; D call uncertain. V gave up 7 bases and J gave up 2 bases, with 9 bases separating them. Germline values: CDR1 SNHLY, CDR2 FYNNEI. The CDR3 consists of 12 residues. The CDR3, as DNA: TGTGCCAGCAATCGCCAGACCTACGAGCAGTACTTC. This codes for CASNRQTYEQYF.

This rearrangement joins TRBV6-5 to TRBJ2-2, with a weak D call TRBD2 (5 bases). Trimming shortened V by 6 bases and J by 6 bases, and 14 bases separated the two germline ends. The CDR3 is 14 residues long. Per the germline V gene, CDR1 is MNHEY and CDR2 is SVGAGI. Here the CDR3 reads CASRMRVDAGELFF. The CDR3 nucleotides are TGTGCCAGCAGGATGAGGGTAGACGCCGGGGAGCTGTTTTTT.

This clone has only one observation. The V gene is TRBV10-3, the J gene TRBJ1-5; D gene uncertain. Germline V gene sequence: CDR1 ENHRY, CDR2 SYGVKD. V lost 2 bases and J lost 8, with 10 bases in between. This CDR3 region has 13 residues. As DNA, the CDR3 is TGTGCCATCAGTGAGGACTTATCTAAGCCCCAGCATTTT. It is translated as CAISEDLSKPQHF.

The CDR3 DNA is TGTGCCAGCAGCTTCGGGACTAGCGGCTACAATGAGCAGTTCTTC. As protein: CASSFGTSGYNEQFF. This chain joins TRBV5-5 and TRBJ2-1; 11 bases agree with TRBD2. CDR3 length: 15 amino acids. The germline V gene has CDR1 SGHKS and CDR2 YYEKEE (reference sequence). Unmatched junction bases numbered 1, after V lost 2 bases and J lost 3 bases.

CDR3 region: CAWSTQGQGAYQPQHF. The CDR3 nucleotides read TGTGCCTGGAGTACCCAGGGACAGGGGGCATATCAGCCCCAGCATTTT. The rearrangement uses TRBV30 and TRBJ1-5, with 12 positions matching TRBD1. CDR1 and CDR2 (germline): GTSNPN, SVGIG (reference sequence). This CDR3 comprises 16 residues. V dropped 2 bases and J dropped 5; count of bases not matched to a gene: 7.

J is TRBJ2-7 and V is TRBV19; 8 bases match TRBD1. Germline assignment: CDR1 LNHDA and CDR2 SQIVND (reference sequence). Losses at the gene ends were 5 bases for V and 2 bases for J; bases not matched to a gene: 5. The CDR3 has 14 residues. CDR3 coding DNA: TGTGCCAGTAGTCTCCGACAGGGGACCTACGAGCAGTACTTC. Protein product: CASSLRQGTYEQYF.

CDR3 loop: CASGLRVLGANVLTF. The DNA of the CDR3 is TGTGCCAGCGGTCTCAGGGTTCTTGGGGCCAACGTCCTGACTTTC. The rearrangement links TRBV5-6 to TRBJ2-6, with a tentative D call TRBD1 (5 bases). Trimming removed 7 bases at V and 3 bases at J, with 14 bases between. Germline V gene data show CDR1 as SGHDT and CDR2 as YYEEEE. The CDR3 loop spans 15 amino acids.

The sample holds many counts of this clone. V usage is TRBV7-9 and J usage is TRBJ2-7, with D perhaps matching TRBD1 (5 bases). Germline V gene sequence: CDR1 SEHNR, CDR2 FQNEAQ (reference sequence). CDR3 length: 14 amino acids. The germline V and J ends were trimmed by 4 bases and 6 bases, with 16 bases remaining between them. The CDR3 loop reads CASSSIRQWPEQYF. In DNA, the CDR3 is TGTGCCAGCAGCTCCATCCGACAGTGGCCCGAGCAGTACTTC.

The V gene is TRBV19, the J gene TRBJ1-5; D is perhaps TRBD1 (6 bases). V lost 4 bases, J lost 5 bases, and 24 bases lay in between. Germline V gene data show CDR1 as LNHDA and CDR2 as SQIVND (reference sequence). The CDR3 contains 18 residues. The CDR3 reads CASSKSAGTLGGYQPQHF. The CDR3 nucleotides read TGTGCCAGTAGTAAGTCGGCCGGGACACTCGGAGGTTATCAGCCCCAGCATTTT.